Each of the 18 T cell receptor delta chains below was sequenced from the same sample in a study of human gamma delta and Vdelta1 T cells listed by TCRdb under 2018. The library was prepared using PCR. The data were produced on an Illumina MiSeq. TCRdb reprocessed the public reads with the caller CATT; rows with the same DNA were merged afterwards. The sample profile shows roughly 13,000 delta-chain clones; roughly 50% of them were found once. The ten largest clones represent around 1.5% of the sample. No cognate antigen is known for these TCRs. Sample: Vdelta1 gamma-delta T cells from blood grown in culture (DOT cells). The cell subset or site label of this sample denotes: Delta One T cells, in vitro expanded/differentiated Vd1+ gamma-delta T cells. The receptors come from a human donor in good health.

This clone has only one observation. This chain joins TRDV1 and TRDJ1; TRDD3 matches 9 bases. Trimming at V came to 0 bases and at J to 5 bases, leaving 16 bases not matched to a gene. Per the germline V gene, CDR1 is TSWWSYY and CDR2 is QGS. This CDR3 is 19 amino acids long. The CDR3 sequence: CALGELRVPLRGYGDKLIF. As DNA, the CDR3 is TGTGCTCTTGGGGAACTAAGGGTCCCTCTCCGGGGATACGGGGATAAACTCATCTTT.

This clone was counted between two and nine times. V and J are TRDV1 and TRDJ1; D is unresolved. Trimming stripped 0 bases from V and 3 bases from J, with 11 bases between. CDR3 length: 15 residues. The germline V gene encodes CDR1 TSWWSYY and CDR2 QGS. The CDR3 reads CALGELRPLSDKLIF. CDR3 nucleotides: TGTGCTCTTGGGGAACTCCGGCCCTTATCCGATAAACTCATCTTT.

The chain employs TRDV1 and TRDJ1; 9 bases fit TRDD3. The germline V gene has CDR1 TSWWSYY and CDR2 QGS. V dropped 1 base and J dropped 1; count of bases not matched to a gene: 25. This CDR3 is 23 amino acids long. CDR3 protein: CALGEPRQTSRYWGTQVTDKLIF. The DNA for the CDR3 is TGTGCTCTTGGGGAACCCCGACAAACTTCCCGATACTGGGGGACTCAGGTCACCGATAAACTCATCTTT.

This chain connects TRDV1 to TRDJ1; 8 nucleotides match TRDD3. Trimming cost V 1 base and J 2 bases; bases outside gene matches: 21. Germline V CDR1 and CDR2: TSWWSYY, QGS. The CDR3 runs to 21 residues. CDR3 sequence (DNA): TGTGCTCTTGGGGAACGTAGGTCCTATGATACTGGGGGCCCTTCTACCGATAAACTCATCTTT. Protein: CALGERRSYDTGGPSTDKLIF.

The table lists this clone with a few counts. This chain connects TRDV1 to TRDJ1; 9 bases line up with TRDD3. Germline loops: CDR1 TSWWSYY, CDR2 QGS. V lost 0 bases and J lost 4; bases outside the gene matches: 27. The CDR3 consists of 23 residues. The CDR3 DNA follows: TGTGCTCTTGGGGAACTCTTAGGGCCTTCCACGCGTACTGGGGGACTAACTGGCGATAAACTCATCTTT. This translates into CALGELLGPSTRTGGLTGDKLIF.

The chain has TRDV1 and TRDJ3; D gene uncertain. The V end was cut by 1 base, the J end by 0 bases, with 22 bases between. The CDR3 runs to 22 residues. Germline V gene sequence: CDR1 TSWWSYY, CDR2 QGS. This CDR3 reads CALGERNLYFQGDSWDTRQMFF. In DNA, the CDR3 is TGTGCTCTTGGGGAACGGAACTTGTATTTCCAGGGCGACTCCTGGGACACCCGACAGATGTTTTTC.

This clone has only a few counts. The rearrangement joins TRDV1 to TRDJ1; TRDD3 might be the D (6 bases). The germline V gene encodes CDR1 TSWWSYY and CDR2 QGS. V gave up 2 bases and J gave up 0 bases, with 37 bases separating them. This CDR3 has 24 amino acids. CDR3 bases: TGTGCTCTTGGGGAAGGCCTGGATCCCCCATCTGGGATATACAAGGCTCCCTACACCGATAAACTCATCTTT. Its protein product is CALGEGLDPPSGIYKAPYTDKLIF.

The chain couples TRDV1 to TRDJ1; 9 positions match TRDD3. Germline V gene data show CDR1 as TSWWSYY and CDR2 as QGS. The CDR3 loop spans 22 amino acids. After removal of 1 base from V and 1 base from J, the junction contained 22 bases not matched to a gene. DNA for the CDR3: TGTGCTCTTGGGGAACCCTCTCCCCCAGTAATCGACTGGGGATACGGCACCGATAAACTCATCTTT. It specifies CALGEPSPPVIDWGYGTDKLIF.

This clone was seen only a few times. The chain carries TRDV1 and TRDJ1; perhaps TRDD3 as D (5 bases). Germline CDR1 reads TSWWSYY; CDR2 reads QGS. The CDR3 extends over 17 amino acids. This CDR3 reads CALKVDLRYLKIDKLIF. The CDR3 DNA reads TGTGCGCTGAAGGTAGATCTCAGATACTTGAAGATCGATAAACTCATCTTT.

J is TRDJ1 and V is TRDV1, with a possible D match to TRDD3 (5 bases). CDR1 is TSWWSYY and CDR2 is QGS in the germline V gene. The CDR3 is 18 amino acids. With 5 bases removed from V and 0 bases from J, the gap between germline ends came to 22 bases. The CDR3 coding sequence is TGTGCTCTTGGGCTGGGCACGGGGCTGCCGGGGGACACCGATAAACTCATCTTT. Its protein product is CALGLGTGLPGDTDKLIF.

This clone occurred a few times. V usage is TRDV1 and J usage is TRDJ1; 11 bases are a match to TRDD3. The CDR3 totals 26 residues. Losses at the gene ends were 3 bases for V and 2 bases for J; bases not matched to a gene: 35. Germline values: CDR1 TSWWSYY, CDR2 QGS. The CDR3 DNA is TGTGCTCTTGGGGATCATCATCCTCACCTTTTCAGGCTGGGGGATACACCGCGAAATCAGACCGATAAACTCATCTTT. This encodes CALGDHHPHLFRLGDTPRNQTDKLIF.

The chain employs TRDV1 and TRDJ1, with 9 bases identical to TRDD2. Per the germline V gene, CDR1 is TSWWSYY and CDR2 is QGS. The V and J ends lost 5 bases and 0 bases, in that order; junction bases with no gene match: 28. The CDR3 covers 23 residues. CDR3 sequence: CALGPTTFLRSAWNIRYTDKLIF. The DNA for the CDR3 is TGTGCTCTTGGGCCGACCACCTTCCTACGTTCAGCCTGGAACATTAGGTACACCGATAAACTCATCTTT.

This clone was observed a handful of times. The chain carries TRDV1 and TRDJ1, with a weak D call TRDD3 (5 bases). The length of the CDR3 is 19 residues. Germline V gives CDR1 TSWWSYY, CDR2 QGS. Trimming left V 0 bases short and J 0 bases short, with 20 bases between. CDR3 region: CALGELGSEGVWYTDKLIF. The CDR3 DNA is TGTGCTCTTGGGGAACTGGGATCCGAGGGGGTCTGGTACACCGATAAACTCATCTTT.

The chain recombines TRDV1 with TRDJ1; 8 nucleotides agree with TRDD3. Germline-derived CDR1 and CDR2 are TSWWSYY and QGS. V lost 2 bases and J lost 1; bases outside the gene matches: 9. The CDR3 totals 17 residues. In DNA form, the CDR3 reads TGTGCTCTTGGGGAAGGGAGGCTGGGGGAACCCACCGATAAACTCATCTTT. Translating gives CALGEGRLGEPTDKLIF.

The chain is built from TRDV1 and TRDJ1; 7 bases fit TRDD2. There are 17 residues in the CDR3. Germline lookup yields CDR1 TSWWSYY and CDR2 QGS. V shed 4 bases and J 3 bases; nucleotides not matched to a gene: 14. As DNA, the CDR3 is TGTGCTCTTGGGGTTTTCCTACCGCCCTGGGTTCCCGATAAACTCATCTTT. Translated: CALGVFLPPWVPDKLIF.

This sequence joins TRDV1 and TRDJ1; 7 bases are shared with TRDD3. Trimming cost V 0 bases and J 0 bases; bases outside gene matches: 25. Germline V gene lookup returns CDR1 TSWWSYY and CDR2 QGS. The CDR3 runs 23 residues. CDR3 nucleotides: TGTGCTCTTGGGGAACTAGGGTGGGAGTTCCCGACTGGGGATGGGGCTTACACCGATAAACTCATCTTT. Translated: CALGELGWEFPTGDGAYTDKLIF.

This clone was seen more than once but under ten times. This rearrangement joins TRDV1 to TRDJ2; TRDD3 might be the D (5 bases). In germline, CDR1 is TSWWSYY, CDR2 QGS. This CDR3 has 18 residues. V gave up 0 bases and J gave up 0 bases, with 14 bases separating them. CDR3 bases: TGTGCTCTTGGGGAACTAGGGTGGGGTCCTGCTTTGACAGCACAACTCTTCTTT. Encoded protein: CALGELGWGPALTAQLFF.

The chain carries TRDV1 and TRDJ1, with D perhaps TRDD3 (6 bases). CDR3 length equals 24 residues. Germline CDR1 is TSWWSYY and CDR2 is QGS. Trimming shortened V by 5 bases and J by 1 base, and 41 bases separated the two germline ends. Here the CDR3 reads CALGPLQARARLGAPGHSTDKLIF. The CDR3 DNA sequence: TGTGCTCTTGGGCCCCTTCAGGCCCGGGCGAGACTGGGAGCCCCCGGTCACAGCACCGATAAACTCATCTTT.